The 22 T cell receptor beta chains presented below share a single source sample, sequenced in a study of technical replicates of blood from several donors. Profiled with immunoSEQ multiplex PCR; TCRdb holds only in-frame clones, not every one. This sample has 60,000 to 80,000 clones, with about nine tenths found just once. Specimen: PBMCs. Source of these receptors: a human donor in good health. Some clones in this sample may be carry-over from other donors' samples.

The rearrangement joins TRBV30 to TRBJ2-7; no firm D call. This CDR3 is built from 13 residues. Trimming took off 4 bases at V and 7 bases at J, with 17 bases between the two ends. Germline assignment: CDR1 GTSNPN and CDR2 SVGIG (reference sequence). The CDR3 region is CAWMQLPPREQYF. Here the CDR3 DNA reads TGTGCCTGGATGCAGCTGCCGCCTAGGGAGCAGTACTTC.

The CDR3 DNA reads as TGTGCCAGCAGCCCAGGGACAGGGGGCGGTGAAAAACTGTTTTTT. This translates into CASSPGTGGGEKLFF. The V and J genes are TRBV9 and TRBJ1-4; 12 bases fit TRBD1. Germline V CDR1 and CDR2: SGDLS, YYNGEE. V was pared by 4 bases and J by 7 bases, with 5 bases of the junction left unmatched. CDR3 length equals 15 residues.

This clone appeared a single time. This chain uses TRBV7-2 with TRBJ2-5, with D maybe TRBD2 (5 bases). This CDR3 has 15 amino acids. V shed 0 bases and J shed 7 bases, with 15 bases lying between them. The germline V gene encodes CDR1 SGHTA and CDR2 FQGNSA. CDR3 nucleotides: TGTGCCAGCAGCTTAGCTTTCCGGGGAATCGGGACCCAGTACTTC. Its protein product is CASSLAFRGIGTQYF.

V usage is TRBV29-1 and J usage is TRBJ2-7, with 9 bases lining up with TRBD1. The V gene's germline CDR1 is SQVTM and CDR2 ANQGSEA. The CDR3 runs 12 residues. V lost 1 base, J lost 6 bases, and 1 base stayed unmatched. CDR3 region: CSVEGDRAEQYF. The DNA for the CDR3 is TGCAGCGTTGAAGGGGACAGGGCCGAGCAGTACTTC.

V and J are TRBV4-3 and TRBJ2-1; D not resolved. V dropped 3 bases and J dropped 6 bases, with 15 bases sitting between them. CDR1 and CDR2 from the germline V gene are LGHNA and YSLEER. This CDR3 spans 15 amino acids. The CDR3 loop reads CASSQGHNPFNEQFF. CDR3 nucleotides: TGCGCCAGCAGCCAGGGCCACAATCCCTTCAATGAGCAGTTCTTC.

The V gene is TRBV4-1, the J gene TRBJ1-4; D may be TRBD1 (5 bases). The CDR3 consists of 15 residues. Germline V gene sequence: CDR1 MGHRA, CDR2 YSYEKL. V was cut by 1 base and J by 4 bases, with 10 bases left in between. The CDR3 spells CASSQAAGRNEKLFF. In DNA, the CDR3 is TGCGCCAGCAGCCAAGCCGCGGGACGTAATGAAAAACTGTTTTTT.

The chain employs TRBV9 and TRBJ2-3, with D possibly matching TRBD2 (6 bases). The CDR3 has 15 amino acids. CDR1 is SGDLS and CDR2 is YYNGEE in the germline V gene. V lost 0 bases and J lost 3, with 11 bases in between. This CDR3 is CASSVAGVRTDTQYF. The CDR3 DNA reads as TGTGCCAGCAGCGTAGCGGGAGTACGGACAGATACGCAGTATTTT.

The sample holds a few counts of this clone. The gene calls are TRBV6-6 and TRBJ1-2; the match to TRBD1 covers 7 bases. V trimming: 6 bases; J trimming: 7 bases; junction bases outside the gene matches: 8. CDR1 and CDR2 from the germline V gene are MNHNY and SVGAGI (reference sequence). The CDR3 loop spans 13 amino acids. CDR3 residues: CASRQSQGSGYTF. The CDR3 DNA reads TGTGCCAGCAGGCAATCACAGGGGAGTGGCTACACCTTC.

This chain joins TRBV14 and TRBJ1-2, with no clear D. CDR3 size: 13 residues. Germline CDR1 reads SGHDN; CDR2 reads FVKESK. Trimming removed 0 bases at V and 7 bases at J, with 9 bases between. CDR3 protein: CASSQDRRVGYTF. As DNA, the CDR3 is TGTGCCAGCAGCCAAGATCGTCGGGTTGGCTACACCTTC.

This clone has a single count. The chain joins TRBV7-9 to TRBJ1-2; possible D gene TRBD1, 6 bases. V dropped 1 base and J dropped 7 bases, with 7 bases sitting between them. Germline CDR1 SEHNR, CDR2 FQNEAQ (reference sequence). The CDR3 runs to 12 residues. The CDR3 here is CASSLDRAGYTF. CDR3 nucleotides: TGTGCCAGCAGCTTAGACAGGGCTGGCTACACCTTC.

V and J are TRBV7-2 and TRBJ1-4; 7 bases agree with TRBD1. The germline CDR1 and CDR2 sequences are SGHTA and FQGNSA. CDR3 length: 14 residues. V was pared by 3 bases and J by 7 bases, with 5 bases of the junction left unmatched. This chain's CDR3 is CASSFIGGGEKLFF. The CDR3 DNA follows: TGTGCCAGCAGCTTTATAGGGGGCGGTGAAAAACTGTTTTTT.

This chain links TRBV5-1 with TRBJ2-6; tentative D call: TRBD2 (5 bases). Germline-derived CDR1 and CDR2 are SGHRS and YFSETQ. This CDR3 comprises 16 residues. The V and J ends lost 5 bases and 1 base respectively, with 13 bases between them. In nucleotides, the CDR3 is TGCGCCAGCAGTTCAGGAGGCGTATCTGGGGCCAACGTCCTGACTTTC. It yields the protein CASSSGGVSGANVLTF.

The count of this clone is one. The chain links TRBV15 to TRBJ2-6, with a weak D call TRBD1 (6 bases). CDR3 length: 18 amino acids. Trimming stripped 0 bases from V and 3 bases from J, with 15 bases between. In germline, CDR1 is LNHNV, CDR2 YYDKDF (reference sequence). The CDR3 coding sequence is TGTGCCACCAGCAGAGAAGGCCAGGGGTTGAGTGGGGCCAACGTCCTGACTTTC. Translated, it gives CATSREGQGLSGANVLTF. Variable domain in full (rest from reference TRBV15 and TRBJ2-6): DAMVIQNPRYQVTQFGKPVTLSCSQTLNHNVMYWYQQKSSQAPKLLFHYYDKDFNNEADTPDNFQSRRPNTSFCFLDIRSPGLGDTAMYLCATSREGQGLSGANVLTFGAGSRLTVL.

The CDR3 DNA is TGCGCCAGCAGCCAAGATCTAGGTAATTCACCCCTCCACTTT. Encoded protein: CASSQDLGNSPLHF. The rearrangement joins TRBV4-3 to TRBJ1-6; D ambiguous. The CDR3 runs 14 residues. CDR1 is LGHNA and CDR2 is YSLEER in the germline V gene. V was trimmed by 0 bases and J by 6 bases, leaving 6 bases between them.

The table lists this clone with a few counts. The chain couples TRBV5-4 to TRBJ1-4; 7 bases map to TRBD1. The CDR3 contains 15 residues. CDR1 and CDR2 (germline): SGHNT, YYREEE (reference sequence). Unmatched junction bases numbered 2, after V lost 3 bases and J lost 0 bases. The CDR3 region has the DNA TGTGCCAGCAGCTGGCAGGGGGCAACTAATGAAAAACTGTTTTTT. Protein: CASSWQGATNEKLFF.

The V and J genes are TRBV5-1 and TRBJ2-7; tentative D call: TRBD1 (5 bases). Looked up from germline, CDR1 is SGHRS and CDR2 is YFSETQ. The CDR3 has 16 amino acids. With 7 bases removed from V and 0 bases from J, the gap between germline ends came to 20 bases. CDR3 in amino acids: CASQDGRQRSSYEQYF. The CDR3 nucleotides read TGCGCCAGCCAAGACGGAAGACAGCGAAGCTCCTACGAGCAGTACTTC.

The chain carries TRBV9 and TRBJ1-2; 8 bases fit TRBD1. CDR3 length: 16 amino acids. J gave up 7 bases and V 3 bases, and 14 bases lay outside the gene matches. Per the germline V gene, CDR1 is SGDLS and CDR2 is YYNGEE. The CDR3 DNA reads as TGTGCCAGCAGCGCCCTCGGACAGGGTACATTCCGTGGCTACACCTTC. Encoded protein: CASSALGQGTFRGYTF.

The chain has TRBV6-1 and TRBJ2-1; TRBD1 matches at 9 bases. Germline V gives CDR1 MNHNS, CDR2 SASEGT. This CDR3 comprises 15 residues. V gave up 3 bases and J gave up 2 bases; unmatched junction bases: 2. The CDR3 DNA reads TGTGCCAGCAGTGAGGGACAGGGCCCCTACAATGAGCAGTTCTTC. Encoded protein: CASSEGQGPYNEQFF.

This sequence joins TRBV5-3 and TRBJ1-1; no definite D call. TRBV5-3 is assigned to the ORF class and has an uncertain function. This CDR3 comprises 15 residues. With 4 bases removed from V and 0 bases from J, the gap between germline ends came to 13 bases. CDR3 region: CARSINRFMNTEAFF. CDR3 nucleotides: TGTGCCAGAAGCATCAACAGATTTATGAACACTGAAGCTTTCTTT.

This clone was recorded once. Compared with germline, one end of the junction differs, possibly owing to a read error. The V gene is TRBV5-4, the J gene TRBJ2-7; 11 nucleotides line up with TRBD1. CDR1 is SGHNT, CDR2 YYREEE, per germline (reference sequence). This CDR3 contains 15 residues. The CDR3 DNA reads as TGTGCCAGCAGGTTGGGACAGGGGGGCCCCTACGAGCAGTACTTC. This codes for CASRLGQGGPYEQYF.

The rearrangement joins TRBV18 to TRBJ1-1; TRBD1 matches 8 bases. The V gene's germline CDR1 is KGHSH and CDR2 LQKENI. Trimming at V came to 8 bases and at J to 5 bases, leaving 10 bases not matched to a gene. There are 14 residues in the CDR3. CDR3 loop: CASLAIQGETEAFF. Here the CDR3 DNA reads TGTGCCAGCCTAGCGATACAGGGGGAAACTGAAGCTTTCTTT.

The genes are TRBV13 and TRBJ2-4, with a possible D match to TRBD2 (6 bases). The CDR3 covers 14 residues. V shed 1 base and J shed 8 bases, with 12 bases lying between them. Germline V gene data show CDR1 as PRHDT and CDR2 as FYEKMQ (reference sequence). CDR3 in DNA: TGTGCCAGCAGCTTAGACCCCACGGGGGACATTCAGTACTTC. It codes for CASSLDPTGDIQYF.